Shown below are 26 T cell receptor beta chains from a single sample sequenced in a study of identical twins. TCRdb independently ran MiXCR on the 5' RACE reads; one entry per CDR3 protein. The sample yields 1.5 million to 2 million distinct CDR3 sequences, about 32% seen once. The material sequenced was cord blood. The receptors were gathered from a newborn girl in good health.

There are many counts of this clonotype. The chain carries TRBV15 and TRBJ2-3; no clear D. This CDR3 has 14 amino acids. V lost 1 base to trimming and J lost 3 bases, with 8 bases between them. Germline CDR1 LNHNV, CDR2 YYDKDF (reference sequence). The CDR3 reads CATSRVWRTDTQYF. DNA of the CDR3: TGTGCCACCAGCAGAGTTTGGCGGACAGATACGCAGTATTTT.

This clonotype was counted many times. The rearrangement joins TRBV10-3 to TRBJ2-3; the D gene is possibly TRBD2 (5 bases). Looked up from germline, CDR1 is ENHRY and CDR2 is SYGVKD. V dropped 10 bases and J dropped 3 bases, with 20 bases sitting between them. This CDR3 spans 15 amino acids. The CDR3 sequence: CATSLPGSGTDTQYF. CDR3 nucleotide sequence: TGTGCCACCAGCCTTCCGGGAAGTGGTACAGATACGCAGTATTTT.

The rearrangement links TRBV25-1 to TRBJ1-6; D is perhaps TRBD1 (6 bases). Trimming stripped 6 bases from V and 9 bases from J, with 12 bases between. The CDR3 has 13 residues. Germline V gene data show CDR1 as MGHDK and CDR2 as SYGVNS. The CDR3 DNA is TGTGCCAGCAGGGGCGGACAGTTTTCACCCCTCCACTTT. Its translation is CASRGGQFSPLHF.

This chain links TRBV5-1 with TRBJ1-1; 8 nucleotides align to TRBD1. The CDR3 spans 14 residues. V was clipped by 2 bases and J by 4 bases; unmatched bases: 4. Germline loops: CDR1 SGHRS, CDR2 YFSETQ. CDR3: CASSFDGQGTEAFF. The CDR3 DNA reads TGCGCCAGCAGCTTTGACGGACAGGGCACTGAAGCTTTCTTT.

This clonotype was detected a few times. The V call is TRBV9, the J call TRBJ2-3, with a tentative D call TRBD2 (6 bases). The germline V gene encodes CDR1 SGDLS and CDR2 YYNGEE. Trimming pared 0 bases from V and 3 bases from J, leaving 14 bases between. CDR3 length equals 16 residues. The CDR3 nucleotides read TGTGCCAGCAGCGTAGTAGCGGAACGAGCGACAGATACGCAGTATTTT. Translated: CASSVVAERATDTQYF. The complete variable domain, with remaining parts taken from reference TRBV9 and TRBJ2-3, reads DSGVTQTPKHLITATGQRVTLRCSPRSGDLSVYWYQQSLDQGLQFLIQYYNGEERAKGNILERFSAQQFPDLHSELNLSSLELGDSALYFCASSVVAERATDTQYFGPGTRLTVL.

This clonotype was observed a single time. This may stem from a read error, because a much larger clone lies one nucleotide away. The genes are TRBV12-3 or TRBV12-4 and TRBJ2-1; D may be TRBD2 (6 bases). The better agreement between TRBJ2-7 and the DNA end casts doubt on the J call. The CDR3 consists of 15 residues. The CDR3 spells CASSLGGVLYNEQYF. The DNA of the CDR3 is TGTGCCAGCAGTTTAGGGGGGGTCTTGTACAATGAGCAGTACTTC.

This clonotype was recorded a few times. The rearrangement joins TRBV27 to TRBJ2-7; 9 positions agree with TRBD1. CDR1 is MNHEY and CDR2 is SMNVEV in the germline V gene (reference sequence). The CDR3 loop spans 15 amino acids. Trimming at V came to 5 bases and at J to 7 bases, leaving 12 bases not matched to a gene. Here the CDR3 DNA reads TGTGCCAGCAGTCCTAACAGGGGGCAGTACAATGAGCAGTACTTC. Its translation: CASSPNRGQYNEQYF.

In this sample, this clonotype turned up a few times. The V and J genes are TRBV27 and TRBJ2-3; 9 nucleotides align to TRBD2. Trimming at V came to 5 bases and at J to 2 bases, leaving 11 bases not matched to a gene. The CDR3 has 17 amino acids. Germline CDR1 is MNHEY and CDR2 is SMNVEV (reference sequence). The CDR3 reads CASSRRRAGGPTDTQYF. The CDR3 DNA reads as TGTGCCAGCAGTCGTAGAAGAGCGGGAGGACCCACAGATACGCAGTATTTT.

This clonotype was counted between two and nine times. V is TRBV21-1 and J is TRBJ2-7; the table gives TRBD1 as D, unverified against the DNA. TRBV21-1 is a documented pseudogene. This CDR3 contains 14 residues. The CDR3 loop reads CASSKSQGREEQYF. The CDR3 coding sequence is TGTGCCAGCAGCAAATCCCAGGGGCGCGAAGAGCAGTACTTC.

Note on this clonotype: This could be a read error, since a much larger clone is one nucleotide away. The V call is TRBV15, the J call TRBJ2-1; 7 nucleotides align to TRBD2. Per germline, CDR1 LNHNV and CDR2 YYDKDF (reference sequence). The CDR3 is 16 residues long. The V segment lost 6 bases and the J segment 0 bases; nucleotides outside the gene matches: 8. The CDR3 DNA sequence: TGTGCCACCAGTTCTAGGCGGGAGTCCTCCTACAATGAGCAGTTCTTC. It specifies CATSSRRESSYNEQFF.

The genes are TRBV11-3 and TRBJ2-7, with a weak D call TRBD2 (6 bases). The CDR3 loop spans 12 amino acids. Germline V gives CDR1 SGHNT, CDR2 YENEEA. Trimming left V 1 base short and J 10 bases short, with 11 bases between. The CDR3 DNA follows: TGTGCCAGCAGCTTAGCGGCGGGACGCCAGTACTTC. It encodes CASSLAAGRQYF.

This clonotype was counted a few times. This chain connects TRBV6-1 to TRBJ2-7, with 10 bases identical to TRBD2. In germline, CDR1 is MNHNS, CDR2 SASEGT. Germline trimming cut 2 bases from V and 2 bases from J; bases unmatched to any gene: 15. The CDR3 consists of 19 residues. The DNA for the CDR3 is TGTGCCAGCAGTGAACCCCAGCGCCGGCTAGCGGGGGATACCTACGAGCAGTACTTC. Translation gives CASSEPQRRLAGDTYEQYF.

This clonotype was detected ten times or more. The J gene is TRBJ2-1, the V gene TRBV6-2 or TRBV6-3; D remains unclear. Trimming removed 5 bases at V and 9 bases at J, with 8 bases between. This CDR3 is built from 11 residues. Looked up from germline, CDR1 is MNHEY and CDR2 is SVGEGT. The CDR3 protein is CASSGRAEQFF. DNA of the CDR3: TGTGCCAGCAGTGGTCGTGCTGAGCAGTTCTTC.

Only a few counts were recorded for this clonotype. The gene calls are TRBV27 and TRBJ2-1, with TRBD2 matching 11 bases. The CDR3 covers 15 residues. From germline, CDR1 is MNHEY and CDR2 SMNVEV (reference sequence). After removal of 3 bases from V and 9 bases from J, the junction contained 7 bases not matched to a gene. The CDR3 reads CASSFLSGRAGEQFF. CDR3 nucleotides: TGTGCCAGCAGTTTTCTTAGCGGGAGGGCCGGTGAGCAGTTCTTC.

Points on this clonotype: The conserved phenylalanine or tryptophan is not found at the CDR3 terminus, so this likely reflects a read error. The V and J genes are TRBV2 and TRBJ2-7, with D tentatively TRBD1 or TRBD2 (6 bases each). CDR1 SNHLY and CDR2 FYNNEI come from the germline V gene. V dropped 6 bases and J dropped 3 bases, with 21 bases sitting between them. This CDR3 region has 16 residues. CDR3 amino acids: CASRSRGGTHLYEQYS. The CDR3 DNA is TGTGCCAGCAGATCCAGAGGGGGGACACACCTCTACGAGCAGTACTCC.

The chain joins TRBV3-1 to TRBJ2-1, with D maybe TRBD2 (5 bases). Germline CDR1 is LGHDT and CDR2 is YNNKEL (reference sequence). CDR3 length: 19 residues. The V end lost 0 bases, the J end lost 4 bases, and 22 bases lay between the germline ends. CDR3 nucleotide sequence: TGTGCCAGCAGCCAAGATCTCGGCGGTACGCTAGCTGTATACAATGAGCAGTTCTTC. Its protein is CASSQDLGGTLAVYNEQFF.

The chain joins TRBV20-1 to TRBJ2-1; the match to TRBD2 covers 9 bases. The V and J ends lost 0 bases and 2 bases, in that order; junction bases with no gene match: 8. Germline V gene data show CDR1 as DFQATT and CDR2 as SNEGSKA (reference sequence). CDR3 length: 17 amino acids. CDR3: CSARDPLAGAPYNEQFF. In DNA form, the CDR3 reads TGCAGTGCTAGAGATCCTTTAGCGGGGGCCCCCTACAATGAGCAGTTCTTC.

This chain uses TRBV4-1 with TRBJ1-2; D is unclear. The germline CDR1 and CDR2 sequences are MGHRA and YSYEKL. The CDR3 is made up of 15 amino acids. Between the trimmed V and J ends, which lost 5 bases and 1 base, there was a span of 14 bases. The CDR3 DNA follows: TGCGCCAGCAGCTCGCCACCTATTTTTAACTATGGCTACACCTTC. Translation: CASSSPPIFNYGYTF.

A single count supports this clonotype. Germline is not matched at one junction end, which may reflect a read error. V and J are TRBV5-1 and TRBJ2-6, with 7 bases that match TRBD1. This CDR3 is 18 amino acids long. Germline CDR1 SGHRS, CDR2 YFSETQ. The chain's CDR3 is CASSLEGQLSSGTNVLTF. The CDR3 bases are TGCGCCAGCAGCTTGGAGGGACAGTTATCCTCTGGGACCAACGTCCTGACTTTC.

The genes are TRBV15 and TRBJ2-2; 10 nucleotides line up with TRBD2. Germline CDR1 LNHNV, CDR2 YYDKDF (reference sequence). Trimming removed 0 bases from V and 6 bases from J; junction bases left unmatched: 10. The CDR3 consists of 18 residues. Here the CDR3 reads CATSRDMKLAGVSGELFF. The CDR3 DNA reads TGTGCCACCAGCAGAGACATGAAGCTAGCGGGAGTATCCGGGGAGCTGTTTTTT.

The gene calls are TRBV20-1 and TRBJ2-1; the D gene is possibly TRBD2 (5 bases). Trimming took 1 base from V and 5 from J, leaving 12 bases between them. From germline, CDR1 is DFQATT and CDR2 SNEGSKA (reference sequence). The CDR3 runs 14 residues. The CDR3 loop reads CSARGRRPDNEQFF. The CDR3 nucleotides are TGCAGTGCTAGAGGAAGGAGGCCGGACAATGAGCAGTTCTTC.

The chain employs TRBV6-6 and TRBJ2-7; 10 bases match TRBD1. CDR3 length equals 13 residues. CDR1 MNHNY and CDR2 SVGAGI come from the germline V gene (reference sequence). V was pared by 6 bases and J by 10 bases, with 9 bases of the junction left unmatched. This chain's CDR3 is CASSPRTGGNQYF. The DNA for the CDR3 is TGTGCCAGCAGCCCCCGGACAGGGGGAAATCAGTACTTC.

In its sample, this clonotype was seen a few times. This chain's CDR3 is CASSSHRGRNSPLHF. As DNA, the CDR3 is TGCGCCAGCAGCTCGCACAGGGGTAGAAATTCACCCCTCCACTTT. This rearrangement joins TRBV5-1 to TRBJ1-6; 7 bases map to TRBD1. CDR1 and CDR2 (germline): SGHRS, YFSETQ. Unmatched junction bases numbered 7, after V lost 3 bases and J lost 7 bases. The CDR3 has 15 amino acids.

This clonotype was observed a handful of times. The chain uses TRBV12-5 and TRBJ2-7; TRBD1 matches 9 bases. This CDR3 has 14 amino acids. The junction had 8 bases not matched to a gene; V was cut back by 7 bases and J by 4 bases. Per germline, CDR1 LGHNT and CDR2 FRNRAP. The CDR3 loop reads CASAPGQGKYEQYF. CDR3 nucleotides: TGTGCTAGTGCCCCGGGACAGGGAAAATACGAGCAGTACTTC.

There are a few counts of this clonotype. This rearrangement joins TRBV28 to TRBJ2-1; D unclear. CDR1 is MDHEN and CDR2 is SYDVKM in the germline V gene. V lost 5 bases and J 15 bases, leaving 11 bases between the germline ends. The CDR3 loop spans 10 amino acids. CDR3 in DNA: TGTGCCAGCAGTGGACGGGTCCCGTTCTTC. This codes for CASSGRVPFF.

The chain has TRBV6-5 and TRBJ2-7; D possibly matches TRBD1 or TRBD2 (5 bases each). The CDR3 length is 14 residues. V was cut by 8 bases and J by 5 bases, with 19 bases left in between. Germline CDR1 and CDR2: MNHEY and SVGAGI. The DNA of the CDR3 is TGTGCCAGCGGCATTTGGGCAGGGACGAACGAGCAGTACTTC. This sequence encodes CASGIWAGTNEQYF.